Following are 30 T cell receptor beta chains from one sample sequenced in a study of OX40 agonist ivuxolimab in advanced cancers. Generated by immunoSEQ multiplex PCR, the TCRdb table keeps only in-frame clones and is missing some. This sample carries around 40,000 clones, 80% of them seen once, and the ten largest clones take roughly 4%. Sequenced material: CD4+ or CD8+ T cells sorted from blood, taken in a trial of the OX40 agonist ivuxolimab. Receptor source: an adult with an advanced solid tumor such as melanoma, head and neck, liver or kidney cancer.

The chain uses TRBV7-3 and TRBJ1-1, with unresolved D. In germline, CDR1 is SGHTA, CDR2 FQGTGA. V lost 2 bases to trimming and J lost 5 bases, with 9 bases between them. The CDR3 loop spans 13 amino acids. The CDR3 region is CASSLQADTEAFF. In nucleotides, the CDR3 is TGTGCCAGCAGCTTACAGGCGGATACTGAAGCTTTCTTT. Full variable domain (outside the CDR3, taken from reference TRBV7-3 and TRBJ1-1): GAGVSQTPSNKVTEKGKYVELRCDPISGHTALYWYRQSLGQGPEFLIYFQGTGAADDSGLPNDRFFAVRPEGSVSTLKIQRTERGDSAVYLCASSLQADTEAFFGQGTRLTVV.

CDR3 in DNA: TGTGCCAGCAATTTTGTGACAGGGGGTTCACCCCTCCACTTT. Translating it yields CASNFVTGGSPLHF. This rearrangement joins TRBV2 to TRBJ1-6; 9 nucleotides match TRBD1. The CDR3 has 14 amino acids. Germline CDR1 reads SNHLY; CDR2 reads FYNNEI. Trimming cost V 7 bases and J 9 bases; bases outside gene matches: 7.

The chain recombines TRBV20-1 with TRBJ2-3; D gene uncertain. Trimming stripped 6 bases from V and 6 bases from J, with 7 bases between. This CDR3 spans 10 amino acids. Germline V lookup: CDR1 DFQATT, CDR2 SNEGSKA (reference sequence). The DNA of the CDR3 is TGCAGTGCGGCCGGGGATACGCAGTATTTT. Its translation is CSAAGDTQYF.

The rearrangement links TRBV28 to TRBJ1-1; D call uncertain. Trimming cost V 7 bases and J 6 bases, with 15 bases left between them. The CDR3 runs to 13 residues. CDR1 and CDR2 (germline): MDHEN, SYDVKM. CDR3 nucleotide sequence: TGTGCCAGCACCCAACGGTTAGGTGCTGAAGCTTTCTTT. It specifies CASTQRLGAEAFF.

The CDR3 is CASSWGLGGETQYF. Here the CDR3 DNA reads TGTGCCAGCAGCTGGGGACTGGGAGGAGAGACCCAGTACTTC. The chain couples TRBV7-2 to TRBJ2-5; maybe TRBD2 (6 bases). This CDR3 comprises 14 residues. Germline values: CDR1 SGHTA, CDR2 FQGNSA. V was trimmed by 4 bases and J by 4 bases, leaving 13 bases between them.

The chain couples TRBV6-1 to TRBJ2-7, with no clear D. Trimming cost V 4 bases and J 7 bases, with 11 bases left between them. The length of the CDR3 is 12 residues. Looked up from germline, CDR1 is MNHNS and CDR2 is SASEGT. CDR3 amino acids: CASSVTQSEQYF. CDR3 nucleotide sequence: TGTGCCAGCAGTGTTACACAGTCGGAGCAGTACTTC.

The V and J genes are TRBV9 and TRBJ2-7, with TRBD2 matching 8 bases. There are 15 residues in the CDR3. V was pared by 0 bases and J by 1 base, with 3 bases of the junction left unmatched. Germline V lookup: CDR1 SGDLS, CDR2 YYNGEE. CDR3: CASSVGTGGSYEQYF. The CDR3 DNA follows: TGTGCCAGCAGCGTAGGGACGGGAGGGTCCTACGAGCAGTACTTC.

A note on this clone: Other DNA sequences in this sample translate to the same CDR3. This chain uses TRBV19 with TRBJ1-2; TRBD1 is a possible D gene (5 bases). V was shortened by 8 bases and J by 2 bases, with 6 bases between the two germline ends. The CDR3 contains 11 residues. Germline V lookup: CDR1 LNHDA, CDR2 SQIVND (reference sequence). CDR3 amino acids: CASRDNYGYTF. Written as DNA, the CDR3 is TGTGCCAGTCGGGACAACTATGGCTACACCTTC.

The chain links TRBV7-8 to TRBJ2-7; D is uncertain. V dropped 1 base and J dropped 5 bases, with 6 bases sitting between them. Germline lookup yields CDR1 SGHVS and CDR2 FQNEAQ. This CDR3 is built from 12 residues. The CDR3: CASSLGWNEQYF. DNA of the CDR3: TGTGCCAGCAGCTTAGGGTGGAACGAGCAGTACTTC.

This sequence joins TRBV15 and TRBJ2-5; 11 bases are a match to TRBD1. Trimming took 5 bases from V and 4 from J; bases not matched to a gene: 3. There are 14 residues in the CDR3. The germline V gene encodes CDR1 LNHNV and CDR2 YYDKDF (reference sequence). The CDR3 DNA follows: TGTGCCACCAGCTTGGACAGGGGGCCAGAGACCCAGTACTTC. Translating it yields CATSLDRGPETQYF. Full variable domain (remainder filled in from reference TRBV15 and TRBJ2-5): DAMVIQNPRYQVTQFGKPVTLSCSQTLNHNVMYWYQQKSSQAPKLLFHYYDKDFNNEADTPDNFQSRRPNTSFCFLDIRSPGLGDTAMYLCATSLDRGPETQYFGPGTRLLVL.

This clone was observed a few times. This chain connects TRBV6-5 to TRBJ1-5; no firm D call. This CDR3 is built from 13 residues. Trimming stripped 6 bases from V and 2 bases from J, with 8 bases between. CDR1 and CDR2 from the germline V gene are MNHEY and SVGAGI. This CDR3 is CASRMDGNQPQHF. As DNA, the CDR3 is TGTGCCAGCAGGATGGATGGCAATCAGCCCCAGCATTTT.

The CDR3 protein is CASSQSGGNTGELFF. The CDR3 DNA reads TGCGCCAGCAGCCAGAGCGGGGGGAACACCGGGGAGCTGTTTTTT. The chain combines TRBV4-3 with TRBJ2-2, with 8 bases lining up with TRBD2. V dropped 3 bases and J dropped 1; count of bases not matched to a gene: 1. CDR1 is LGHNA and CDR2 is YSLEER in the germline V gene. This CDR3 comprises 15 residues.

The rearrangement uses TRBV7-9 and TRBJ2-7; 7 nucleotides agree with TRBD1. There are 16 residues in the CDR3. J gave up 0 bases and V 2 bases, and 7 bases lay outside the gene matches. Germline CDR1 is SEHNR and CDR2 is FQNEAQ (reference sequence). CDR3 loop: CASSLKGQMTSYEQYF. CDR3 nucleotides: TGTGCCAGCAGCTTAAAGGGACAGATGACCTCCTACGAGCAGTACTTC.

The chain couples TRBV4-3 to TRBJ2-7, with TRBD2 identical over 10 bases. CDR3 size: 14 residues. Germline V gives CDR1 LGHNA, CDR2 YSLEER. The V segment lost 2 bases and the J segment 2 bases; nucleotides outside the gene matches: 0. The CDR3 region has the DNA TGCGCCAGCAGCCAAACTAGCGGGACCTACGAGCAGTACTTC. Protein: CASSQTSGTYEQYF.

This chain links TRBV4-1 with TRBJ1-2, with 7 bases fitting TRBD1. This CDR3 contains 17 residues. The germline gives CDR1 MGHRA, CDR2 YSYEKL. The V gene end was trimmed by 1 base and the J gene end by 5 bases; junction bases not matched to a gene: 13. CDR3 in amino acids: CASSQVLGGQARYGYTF. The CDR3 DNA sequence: TGCGCCAGCAGCCAAGTCCTGGGCGGACAGGCAAGATATGGCTACACCTTC.

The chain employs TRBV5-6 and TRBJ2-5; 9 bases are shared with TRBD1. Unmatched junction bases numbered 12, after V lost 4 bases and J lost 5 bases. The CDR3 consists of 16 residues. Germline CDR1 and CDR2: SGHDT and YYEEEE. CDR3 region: CASSDLGQGRRETQYF. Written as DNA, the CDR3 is TGTGCCAGCAGCGATTTGGGACAGGGACGAAGGGAGACCCAGTACTTC.

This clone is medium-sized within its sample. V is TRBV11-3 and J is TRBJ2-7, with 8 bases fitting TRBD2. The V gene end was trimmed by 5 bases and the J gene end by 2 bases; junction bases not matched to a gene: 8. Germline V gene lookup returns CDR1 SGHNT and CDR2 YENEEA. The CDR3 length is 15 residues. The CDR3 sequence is CASSPGGGPPYEQYF. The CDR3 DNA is TGTGCCAGCAGCCCGGGGGGGGGCCCCCCCTACGAGCAGTACTTC.

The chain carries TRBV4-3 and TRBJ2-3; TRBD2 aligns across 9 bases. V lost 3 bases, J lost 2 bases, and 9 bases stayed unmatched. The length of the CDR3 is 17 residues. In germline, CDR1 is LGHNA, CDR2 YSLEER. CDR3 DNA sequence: TGCGCCAGCAGCCACGACGGACTAGCGACTTACACAGATACGCAGTATTTT. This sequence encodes CASSHDGLATYTDTQYF.

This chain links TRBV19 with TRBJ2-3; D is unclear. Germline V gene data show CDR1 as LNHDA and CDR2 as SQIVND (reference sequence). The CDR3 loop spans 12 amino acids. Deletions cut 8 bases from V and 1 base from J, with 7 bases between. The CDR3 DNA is TGTGCCAGTTCTTGGGGCACAGATACGCAGTATTTT. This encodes CASSWGTDTQYF. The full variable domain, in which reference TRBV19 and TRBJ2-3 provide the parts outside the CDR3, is DGGITQSPKYLFRKEGQNVTLSCEQNLNHDAMYWYRQDPGQGLRLIYYSQIVNDFQKGDIAEGYSVSREKKESFPLTVTSAQKNPTAFYLCASSWGTDTQYFGPGTRLTVL.

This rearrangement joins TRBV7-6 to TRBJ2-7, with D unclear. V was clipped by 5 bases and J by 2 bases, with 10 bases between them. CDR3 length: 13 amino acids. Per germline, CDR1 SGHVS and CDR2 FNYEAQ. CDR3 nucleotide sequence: TGTGCCAGCAGCGGTTTTGGGCCCTACGAGCAGTACTTC. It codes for CASSGFGPYEQYF.

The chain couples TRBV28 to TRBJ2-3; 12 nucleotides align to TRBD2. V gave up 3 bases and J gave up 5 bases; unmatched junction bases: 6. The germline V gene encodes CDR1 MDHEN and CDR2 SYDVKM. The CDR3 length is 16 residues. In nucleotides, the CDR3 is TGTGCCAGCAGTTTCCCCCTAGCGGGGGGGCAAGATACGCAGTATTTT. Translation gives CASSFPLAGGQDTQYF.

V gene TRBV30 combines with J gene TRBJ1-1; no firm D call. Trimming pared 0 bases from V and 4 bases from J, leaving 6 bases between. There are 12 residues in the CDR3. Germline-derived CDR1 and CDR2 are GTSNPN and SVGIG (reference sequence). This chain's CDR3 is CAWSVSLTEAFF. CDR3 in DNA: TGTGCCTGGAGTGTAAGCCTCACTGAAGCTTTCTTT.

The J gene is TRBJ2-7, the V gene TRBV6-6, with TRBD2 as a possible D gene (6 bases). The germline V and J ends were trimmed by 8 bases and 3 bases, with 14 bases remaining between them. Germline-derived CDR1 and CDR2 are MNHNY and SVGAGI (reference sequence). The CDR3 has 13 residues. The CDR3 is CASQTSRGYEQYF. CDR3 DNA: TGTGCCAGCCAGACCTCGCGGGGCTACGAGCAGTACTTC.

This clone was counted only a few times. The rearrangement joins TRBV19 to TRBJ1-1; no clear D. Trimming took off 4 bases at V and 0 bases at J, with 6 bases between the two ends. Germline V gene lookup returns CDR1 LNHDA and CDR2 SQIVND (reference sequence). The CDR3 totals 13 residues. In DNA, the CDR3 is TGTGCCAGTAGTACCTACTTGAACACTGAAGCTTTCTTT. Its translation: CASSTYLNTEAFF.

The DNA for the CDR3 is TGCGCCAGCAGAATCAGAGCCTCCAGCACAGATACGCAGTATTTT. As protein: CASRIRASSTDTQYF. The chain recombines TRBV5-1 with TRBJ2-3; D unresolved. CDR1 SGHRS and CDR2 YFSETQ come from the germline V gene. The length of the CDR3 is 15 residues. The V gene lost 5 bases and the J gene lost 0 bases, with 13 bases spanning the gap.

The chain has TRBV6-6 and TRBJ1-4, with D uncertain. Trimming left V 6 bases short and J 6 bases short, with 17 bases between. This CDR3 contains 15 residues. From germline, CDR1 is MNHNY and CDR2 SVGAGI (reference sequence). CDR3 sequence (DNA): TGTGCCAGCAGACCAACCGGGCCGAGCGATGAAAAACTGTTTTTT. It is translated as CASRPTGPSDEKLFF.

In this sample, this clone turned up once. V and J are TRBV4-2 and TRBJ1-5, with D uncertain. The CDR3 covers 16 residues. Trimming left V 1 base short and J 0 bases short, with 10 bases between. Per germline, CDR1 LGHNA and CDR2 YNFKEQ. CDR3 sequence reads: CASSQVSGNSNQPQHF. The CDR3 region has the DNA TGTGCCAGCAGCCAAGTGTCAGGCAATAGCAATCAGCCCCAGCATTTT.

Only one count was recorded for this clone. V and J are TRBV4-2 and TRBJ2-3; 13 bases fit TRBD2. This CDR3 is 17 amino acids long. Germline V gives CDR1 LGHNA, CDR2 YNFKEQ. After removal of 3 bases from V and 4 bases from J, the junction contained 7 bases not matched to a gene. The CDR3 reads CASSQVLAGGPSDTQYF. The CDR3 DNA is TGTGCCAGCAGCCAGGTACTAGCGGGAGGGCCCTCAGATACGCAGTATTTT.

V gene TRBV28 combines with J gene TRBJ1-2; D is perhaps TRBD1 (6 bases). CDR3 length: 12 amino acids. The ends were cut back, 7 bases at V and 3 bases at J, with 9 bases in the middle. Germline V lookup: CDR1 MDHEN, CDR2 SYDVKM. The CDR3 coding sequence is TGTGCCAGCAAGTCAGGGGACTATGGCTACACCTTC. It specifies CASKSGDYGYTF.

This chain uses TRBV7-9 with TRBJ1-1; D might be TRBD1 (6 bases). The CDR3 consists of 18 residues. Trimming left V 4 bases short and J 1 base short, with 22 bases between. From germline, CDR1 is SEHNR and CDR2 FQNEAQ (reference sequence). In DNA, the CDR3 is TGTGCCAGCAGCTCCCCCGTGGGGGCGCGGCAACAGAACACTGAAGCTTTCTTT. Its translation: CASSSPVGARQQNTEAFF.